This T cell receptor (beta chain) comes out of a study of T cells in Graves' hyperthyroidism and ophthalmopathy. Looking at the study overall: At initial diagnosis, before any treatment had begun, peripheral blood was obtained.

The investigators amplified TCR beta CDR3 regions from RNA transcripts. First-round RT-PCR targeting the TCR CDR3 was performed with the HTBI primer set. TCRdb used MiXCR to reprocess the multiplex PCR reads, holding one entry per CDR3 protein. The data show approximately 400,000 distinct CDR3 sequences, 15% seen once. The CDR3 has 12 amino acids. The V gene's germline CDR1 is SGHNT and CDR2 YENEEA. Trimming left V 5 bases short and J 7 bases short, with 9 bases between. Study-level findings and limits: In blood, most of the thyroid clonotypes expanded above 0.001 were also present. Ophthalmopathy was predicted by the model a median of roughly 6.6 months ahead of onset.

Criteria for exclusion of patients were uncontrolled infection, other autoimmune disease, pregnancy or lactation. This clonotype was detected only a few times. Its antigen is unknown. The sequence derives from a woman aged 25 to 45 with Graves' hyperthyroidism. Sequencing was carried out using blood. This rearrangement joins TRBV11-3 to TRBJ2-1, with no clear D. CDR3 DNA sequence: TGTGCCAGCAGCCCCGATCCAAATGAGCAGTTCTTC. Its protein is CASSPDPNEQFF.